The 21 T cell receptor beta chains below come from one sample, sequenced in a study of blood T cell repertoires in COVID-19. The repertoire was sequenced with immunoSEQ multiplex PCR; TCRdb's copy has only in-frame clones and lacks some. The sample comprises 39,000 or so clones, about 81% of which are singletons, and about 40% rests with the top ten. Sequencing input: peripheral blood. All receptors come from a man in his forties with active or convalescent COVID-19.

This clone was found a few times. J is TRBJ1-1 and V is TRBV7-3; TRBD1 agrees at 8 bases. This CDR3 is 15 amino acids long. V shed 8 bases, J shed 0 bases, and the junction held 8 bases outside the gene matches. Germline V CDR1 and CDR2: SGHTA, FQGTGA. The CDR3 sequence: CASRSGTGVNTEAFF. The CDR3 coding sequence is TGTGCCAGCCGATCCGGGACAGGAGTGAACACTGAAGCTTTCTTT.

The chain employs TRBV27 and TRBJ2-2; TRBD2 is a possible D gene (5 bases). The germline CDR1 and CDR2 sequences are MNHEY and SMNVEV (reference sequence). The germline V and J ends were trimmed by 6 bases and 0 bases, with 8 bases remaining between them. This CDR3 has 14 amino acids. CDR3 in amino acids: CASSLGTNTGELFF. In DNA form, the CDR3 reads TGTGCCAGCAGCCTCGGGACGAACACCGGGGAGCTGTTTTTT.

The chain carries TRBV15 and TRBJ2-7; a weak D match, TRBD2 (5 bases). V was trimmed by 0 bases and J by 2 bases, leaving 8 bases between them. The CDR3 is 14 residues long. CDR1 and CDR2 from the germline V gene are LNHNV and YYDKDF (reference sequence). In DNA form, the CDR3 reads TGTGCCACCAGCAGAGATTACGGGGCCTACGAGCAGTACTTC. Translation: CATSRDYGAYEQYF.

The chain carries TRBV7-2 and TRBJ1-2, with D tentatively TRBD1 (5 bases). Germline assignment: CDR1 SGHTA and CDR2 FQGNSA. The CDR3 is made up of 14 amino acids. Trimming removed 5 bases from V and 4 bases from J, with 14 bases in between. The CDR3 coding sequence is TGTGCCAGCAGCCGCAGGGCAGAAACCTATGGCTACACCTTC. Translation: CASSRRAETYGYTF.

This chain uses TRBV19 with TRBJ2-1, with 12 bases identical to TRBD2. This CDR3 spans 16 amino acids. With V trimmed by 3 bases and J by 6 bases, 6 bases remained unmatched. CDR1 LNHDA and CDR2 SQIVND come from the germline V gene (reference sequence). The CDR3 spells CASSMASGRAGNEQFF. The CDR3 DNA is TGTGCCAGTAGTATGGCTAGCGGGAGGGCCGGCAATGAGCAGTTCTTC.

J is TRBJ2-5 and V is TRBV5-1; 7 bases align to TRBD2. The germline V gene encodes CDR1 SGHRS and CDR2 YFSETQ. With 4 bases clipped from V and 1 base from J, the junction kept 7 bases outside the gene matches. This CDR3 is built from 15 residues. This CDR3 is CASSGGDGPQETQYF. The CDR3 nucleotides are TGCGCCAGCAGCGGGGGGGACGGTCCCCAAGAGACCCAGTACTTC.

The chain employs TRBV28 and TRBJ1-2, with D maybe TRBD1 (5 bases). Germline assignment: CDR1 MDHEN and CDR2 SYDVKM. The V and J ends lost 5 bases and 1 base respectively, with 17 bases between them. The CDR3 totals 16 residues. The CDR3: CASSLLTVTNNYGYTF. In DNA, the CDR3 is TGTGCCAGCAGTCTCCTGACAGTGACCAATAACTATGGCTACACCTTC.

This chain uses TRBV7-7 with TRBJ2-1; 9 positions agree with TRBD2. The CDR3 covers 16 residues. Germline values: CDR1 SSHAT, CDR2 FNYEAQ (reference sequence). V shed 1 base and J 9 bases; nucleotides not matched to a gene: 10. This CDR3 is CASSLGSSGILGEQFF. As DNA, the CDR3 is TGTGCCAGCAGCTTAGGGTCTAGCGGGATTCTTGGTGAGCAGTTCTTC. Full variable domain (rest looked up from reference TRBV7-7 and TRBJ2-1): GAGVSQSPRYKVTKRGQDVTLRCDPISSHATLYWYQQALGQGPEFLTYFNYEAQPDKSGLPSDRFSAERPEGSISTLTIQRTEQRDSAMYRCASSLGSSGILGEQFFGPGTRLTVL.

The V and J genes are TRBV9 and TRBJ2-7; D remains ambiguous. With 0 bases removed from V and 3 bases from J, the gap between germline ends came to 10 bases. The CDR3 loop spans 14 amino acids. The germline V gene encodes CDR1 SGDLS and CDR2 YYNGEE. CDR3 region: CASSVDGTRYEQYF. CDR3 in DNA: TGTGCCAGCAGCGTAGATGGCACCCGCTACGAGCAGTACTTC.

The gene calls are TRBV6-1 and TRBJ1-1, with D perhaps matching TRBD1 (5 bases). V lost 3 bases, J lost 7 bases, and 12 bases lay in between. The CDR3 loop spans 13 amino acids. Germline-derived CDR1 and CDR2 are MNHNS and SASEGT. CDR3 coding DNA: TGTGCCAGCAGTGACGAGGCAGGGCGTGAAGCTTTCTTT. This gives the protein CASSDEAGREAFF.

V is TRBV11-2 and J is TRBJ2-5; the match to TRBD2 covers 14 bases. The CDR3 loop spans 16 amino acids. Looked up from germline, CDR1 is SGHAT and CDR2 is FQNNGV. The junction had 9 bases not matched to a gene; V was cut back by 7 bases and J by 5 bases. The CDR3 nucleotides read TGTGCCAGCACCCTGGGGACTAGCGGGAGAGGGGAGACCCAGTACTTC. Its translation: CASTLGTSGRGETQYF.

DNA of the CDR3: TGTGCCAGTAGTATCGGTAATCAGCCCCAGCATTTT. Translated, it gives CASSIGNQPQHF. The V and J genes are TRBV19 and TRBJ1-5, with D hard to call. V was cut by 3 bases and J by 4 bases, with 4 bases left in between. Germline V gives CDR1 LNHDA, CDR2 SQIVND (reference sequence). The CDR3 is 12 amino acids.

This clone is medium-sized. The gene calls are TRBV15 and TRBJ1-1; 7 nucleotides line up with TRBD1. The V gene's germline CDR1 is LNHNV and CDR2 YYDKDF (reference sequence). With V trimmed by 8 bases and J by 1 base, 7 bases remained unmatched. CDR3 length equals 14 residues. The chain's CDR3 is CATDEGQKNTEAFF. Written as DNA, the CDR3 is TGTGCCACCGATGAGGGACAGAAGAACACTGAAGCTTTCTTT. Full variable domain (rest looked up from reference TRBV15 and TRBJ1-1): DAMVIQNPRYQVTQFGKPVTLSCSQTLNHNVMYWYQQKSSQAPKLLFHYYDKDFNNEADTPDNFQSRRPNTSFCFLDIRSPGLGDTAMYLCATDEGQKNTEAFFGQGTRLTVV.

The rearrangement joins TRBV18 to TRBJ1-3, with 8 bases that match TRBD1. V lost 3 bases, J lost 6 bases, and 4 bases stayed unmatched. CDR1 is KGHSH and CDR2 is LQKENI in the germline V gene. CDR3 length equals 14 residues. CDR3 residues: CASSPSDRVNTIYF. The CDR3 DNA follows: TGTGCCAGCTCACCGTCGGACAGGGTAAACACCATATATTTT.

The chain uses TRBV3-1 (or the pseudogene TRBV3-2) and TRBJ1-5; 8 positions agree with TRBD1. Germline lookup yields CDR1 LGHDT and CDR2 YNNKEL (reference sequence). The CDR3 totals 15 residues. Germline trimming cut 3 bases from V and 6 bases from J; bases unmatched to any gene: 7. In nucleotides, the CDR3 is TGTGCCAGCAGCCAGAGACAGGGGATAGGTCAGCCCCAGCATTTT. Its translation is CASSQRQGIGQPQHF.

The CDR3 protein is CASSPGLAGAPHPYNEQFF. CDR3 DNA sequence: TGTGCCAGCAGTCCTGGTTTAGCGGGGGCTCCCCATCCCTACAATGAGCAGTTCTTC. V and J are TRBV27 and TRBJ2-1; 9 nucleotides align to TRBD2. Trimming removed 5 bases from V and 2 bases from J; junction bases left unmatched: 16. The CDR3 runs to 19 residues. CDR1 MNHEY and CDR2 SMNVEV come from the germline V gene (reference sequence).

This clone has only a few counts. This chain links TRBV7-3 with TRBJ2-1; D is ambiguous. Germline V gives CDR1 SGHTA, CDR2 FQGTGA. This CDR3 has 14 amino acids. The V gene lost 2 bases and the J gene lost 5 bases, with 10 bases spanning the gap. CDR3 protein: CASSLSGSDNEQFF. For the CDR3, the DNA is TGTGCCAGCAGCTTATCGGGTTCCGACAATGAGCAGTTCTTC.

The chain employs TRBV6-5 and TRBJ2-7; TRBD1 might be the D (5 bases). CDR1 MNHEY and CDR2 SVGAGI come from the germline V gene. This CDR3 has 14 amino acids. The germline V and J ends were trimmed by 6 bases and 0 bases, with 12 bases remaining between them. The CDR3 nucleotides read TGTGCCAGCAGCCTATATGACAGCTCCTACGAGCAGTACTTC. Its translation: CASSLYDSSYEQYF.

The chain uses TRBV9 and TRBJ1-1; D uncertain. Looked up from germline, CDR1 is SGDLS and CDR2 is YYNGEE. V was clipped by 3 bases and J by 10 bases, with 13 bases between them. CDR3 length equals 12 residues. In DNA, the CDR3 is TGTGCCAGCAGCGAGTGGCGTTCGGGAGCTTTCTTT. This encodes CASSEWRSGAFF.

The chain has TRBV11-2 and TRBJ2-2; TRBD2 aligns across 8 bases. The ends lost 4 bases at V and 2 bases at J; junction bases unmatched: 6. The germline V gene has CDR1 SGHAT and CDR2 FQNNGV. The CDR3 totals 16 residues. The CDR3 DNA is TGTGCCAGCAGCTCGGTCGGGGGGGAAAACACCGGGGAGCTGTTTTTT. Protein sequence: CASSSVGGENTGELFF.

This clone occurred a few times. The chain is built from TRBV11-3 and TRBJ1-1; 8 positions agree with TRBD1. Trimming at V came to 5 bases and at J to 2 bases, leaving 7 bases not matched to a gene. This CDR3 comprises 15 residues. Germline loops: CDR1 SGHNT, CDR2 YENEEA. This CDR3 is CASSTTGGVNTEAFF. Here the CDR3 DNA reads TGTGCCAGCAGCACCACAGGGGGGGTAAACACTGAAGCTTTCTTT.